This T cell receptor (beta chain) was captured in a study of CD8+ T cells in alopecia areata. V shed 2 bases and J shed 1 base, with 9 bases lying between them. The CDR3 has 14 residues. CDR1 SGHVS and CDR2 FNYEAQ come from the germline V gene. Following extraction, RNA underwent reverse transcription to cDNA, which served as the sequencing template. Produced via immunoSEQ multiplex PCR; TCRdb's table is partial and in-frame only. The data hold about 180,000 clones, with over 50% observed a single time. Researchers took lesional scalp punch biopsies and peripheral blood from people who were alopecia areata patients. The authors sorted CD4+ and CD8+ T cells from PBMCs.

J is TRBJ2-7 and V is TRBV7-6, with D maybe TRBD2 (5 bases). The sequence came from a human donor with alopecia areata. Sequences were derived from CD4+ T cells sorted from blood, sampled at week 0. CDR3 sequence: CASSLSAGSYEQYF. DNA for the CDR3: TGTGCCAGCAGCTTATCCGCGGGTTCCTACGAGCAGTACTTC.